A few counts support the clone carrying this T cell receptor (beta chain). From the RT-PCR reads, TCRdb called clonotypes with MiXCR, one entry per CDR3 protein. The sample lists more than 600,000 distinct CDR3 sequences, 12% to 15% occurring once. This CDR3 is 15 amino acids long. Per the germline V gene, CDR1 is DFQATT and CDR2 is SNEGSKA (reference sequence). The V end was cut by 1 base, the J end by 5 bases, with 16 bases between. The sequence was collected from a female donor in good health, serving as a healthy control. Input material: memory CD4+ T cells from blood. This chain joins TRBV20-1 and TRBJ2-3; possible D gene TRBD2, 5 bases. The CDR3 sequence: CSARAPHGIKDTQYF. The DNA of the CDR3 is TGCAGTGCTAGAGCCCCCCACGGGATCAAAGATACGCAGTATTTT.